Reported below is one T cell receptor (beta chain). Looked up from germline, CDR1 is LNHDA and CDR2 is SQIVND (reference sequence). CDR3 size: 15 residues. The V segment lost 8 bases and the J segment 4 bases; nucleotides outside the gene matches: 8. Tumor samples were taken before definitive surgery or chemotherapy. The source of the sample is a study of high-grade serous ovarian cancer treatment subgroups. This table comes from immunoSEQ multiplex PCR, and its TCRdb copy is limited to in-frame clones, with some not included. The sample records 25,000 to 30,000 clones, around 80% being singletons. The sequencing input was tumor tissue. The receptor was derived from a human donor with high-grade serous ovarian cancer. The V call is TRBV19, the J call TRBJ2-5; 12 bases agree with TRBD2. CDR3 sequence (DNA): TGTGCCAGTCAGCGACTAGCGGGAGCGGCAGAGACCCAGTACTTC. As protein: CASQRLAGAAETQYF.